These T cell receptor beta chains were read from a single sample in a study of T cell repertoires in cytomegalovirus infection. From the reads, TCRdb called clonotypes with MiXCR, one entry per CDR3 protein. The sample contains some 920,000 distinct CDR3 sequences, more than 25% of which appear only once. For these TCRs, the target antigens are not known. This material consisted of cultured CD8+ T cells from PBMCs, taken from culture after CMV antigen stimulation. These receptors were collected from a human donor in good health (CMV status not recorded). Some clones in this sample may be carry-over from other donors' samples. Each CDR3 is given with its conserved first and last residue. The D gene is left open where the match is weak. Not all rows give a size; the values are once, few, many and, for expanded clones, a class.

size	D	length	J	V	DNA	CDR3
once	.	16	TRBJ2-1	TRBV27	TGTGCCAGCAGTCCCCAAACAAGGCCTGGAGACAATGAGCAGTTCTTC	CASSPQTRPGDNEQFF
.	.	15	TRBJ1-6	TRBV2	TGTGCCAGCACCGCGACATTTCGTATTGATTCACCCCTCCACTTT	CASTATFRIDSPLHF
.	.	13	TRBJ2-7	TRBV7-6	TGTGCCAGCAGCTTATCGGTTCTCGCCGAGCAGTACTTC	CASSLSVLAEQYF
many	.	14	TRBJ1-2	TRBV12-3/TRBV12-4	TGTGCCACCTACATAAATCGACAGCGTCAAGGCTACACCTTC	CATYINRQRQGYTF
many	.	15	TRBJ1-2	TRBV7-8	TGTGCCAGCAGCTTAGGGGGCGCGGGGATCCATGGCTACACCTTC	CASSLGGAGIHGYTF
.	.	12	TRBJ2-1	TRBV6-5	TGTGCCAGCAGTTACAAAGGGAATGAGCAGTTCTTC	CASSYKGNEQFF
.	.	16	TRBJ1-2	TRBV7-8	TGTGCCAGCAGCCACACCGTGGGGGACGGAGAGTATGGCTACACCTTC	CASSHTVGDGEYGYTF
many	.	16	TRBJ1-6	TRBV11-2	TGTGCCAGCAGCTTAGATCATGGAGACGGCAATTCACCCCTCCACTTT	CASSLDHGDGNSPLHF
.	TRBD2	16	TRBJ2-2	TRBV4-1	TGCGCCAGCAGCCAACCTCTAGCGGGGGGTACCGGGGAGCTGTTTTTT	CASSQPLAGGTGELFF
.	TRBD1	15	TRBJ1-6	TRBV20-1	TGCAGTGCTGTTACAGGGGCGATTTATAATTCACCCCTCCACTTT	CSAVTGAIYNSPLHF
.	TRBD1	14	TRBJ1-6	TRBV19	TGTGCCAGTAGGGCGACAGGGAAAAATTCACCCCTCCACTTT	CASRATGKNSPLHF
.	.	14	TRBJ2-2	TRBV19	TGTGCCAGTATCGACAGCGGGAACACCGGGGAGCTGTTTTTT	CASIDSGNTGELFF
few	TRBD1	17	TRBJ2-2	TRBV7-9	TGTGCCAGCAGCACCTACACAGGGGGCTTCGACACCGGGGAGCTGTTTTTT	CASSTYTGGFDTGELFF
.	.	16	TRBJ2-2	TRBV20-1	TGCAGTGCTAGAGATCGGGACCCTGGGACCACCGGGGAGCTGTTTTTT	CSARDRDPGTTGELFF
.	.	15	TRBJ1-1	TRBV14	TGTGCCAGCAGCCAGTTCCGGACAAGCTACACTGAAGCTTTCTTT	CASSQFRTSYTEAFF
many	.	14	TRBJ1-3	TRBV11-2	TGTGCCAGCAGTGGGGGGGGTCCTGGAAACACCATATATTTT	CASSGGGPGNTIYF
.	.	16	TRBJ2-4	TRBV15	TGTGCCACCAGCAGACTTCTCCGGGACGGGAAAAACATTCAGTACTTC	CATSRLLRDGKNIQYF
.	.	13	TRBJ2-5	TRBV4-1	TGCGCCAGCAGCCGGCACAGGGAAGAGACCCAGTACTTC	CASSRHREETQYF
few	.	17	TRBJ2-1	TRBV27	TGTGCCAGCAGTTTACTGCCCACCTTAATAGAGGGCAATGAGCAGTTCTTC	CASSLLPTLIEGNEQFF
few	.	15	TRBJ1-5	TRBV4-1	TGCGCCAGCAGCCCTCCCGGGGCAGGGCCTCAGCCCCAGCATTTT	CASSPPGAGPQPQHF
many	.	15	TRBJ1-5	TRBV7-8	TGTGCCAGCAGCTTAGTGTGGACAGAAAATCAGCCCCAGCATTTT	CASSLVWTENQPQHF
.	.	15	TRBJ2-7	TRBV5-1	TGCGCCAGCAGCATTCAGACAACCTCGGGCTACGAGCAGTACTTC	CASSIQTTSGYEQYF
.	.	16	TRBJ1-1	TRBV23-1	TGCGCCAGCAGTCAATCTCCCGCAGGACTGAACACTGAAGCTTTCTTT	CASSQSPAGLNTEAFF
many	.	14	TRBJ2-7	TRBV7-8	TGTGCCAGCAGCTTAGCACTATCGGCCTACGAGCAGTACTTC	CASSLALSAYEQYF
few	.	20	TRBJ2-1	TRBV5-6	TGTGCCAGCAGCAACAGGCCGGGACTCTACCCGACAGGCAAGGGCAATGAGCAGTTCTTC	CASSNRPGLYPTGKGNEQFF
.	.	16	TRBJ2-1	TRBV6-2/TRBV6-3	TGTGCCAGCAGTTTTTCCCAGCGGTCGGACTACAATGAGCAGTTCTTC	CASSFSQRSDYNEQFF
few	TRBD1	16	TRBJ1-5	TRBV7-8	TGTGCCAGCAGCTTGCTGGGACAGGGGAACAATCAGCCCCAGCATTTT	CASSLLGQGNNQPQHF
few	.	17	TRBJ2-1	TRBV6-6	TGTGCCAGCAGACCCCAGGGGTTCGGTGTGACATACAATGAGCAGTTCTTC	CASRPQGFGVTYNEQFF
few	.	19	TRBJ1-2	TRBV4-1	TGCGCCAGCAGTCCTTATCCCCGGACTCTTGAGACACAAGGCTATGGCTACACCTTC	CASSPYPRTLETQGYGYTF
once	TRBD2	16	TRBJ2-1	TRBV24-1	TGTGCCACCAGTGAGAACAGCGGGGGGGGGTACAATGAGCAGTTCTTC	CATSENSGGGYNEQFF
.	.	13	TRBJ1-2	TRBV6-1	TGTGCCAGCAGTTCGGTCGCTGGCTATGGCTACACCTTC	CASSSVAGYGYTF
.	.	13	TRBJ1-1	TRBV6-6	TGTGCCAGCAGTTACTCGGTGATGGAGTTAGCTTTCTTT	CASSYSVMELAFF
.	TRBD1	16	TRBJ2-1	TRBV7-6	TGTGTTAGCAGCCACAGGACAGGGACAGCCTACAATGAGCAGTTCTTC	CVSSHRTGTAYNEQFF
many	TRBD2	16	TRBJ2-3	TRBV7-2	TGTGCCAGCAGCTTAAACGGCGGGGGGGCTGCAGATACGCAGTATTTT	CASSLNGGGAADTQYF
.	.	14	TRBJ2-2	TRBV24-1	TGTGCCACCAGTGGTCCTCGCGGAACCGGGGAGCTGTTTTTT	CATSGPRGTGELFF
few	TRBD2	19	TRBJ2-7	TRBV20-1	TGCAGTGCTACAAAAGTTCCGACTAGCGGGGTACTAATCTCCTACGAGCAGTACTTC	CSATKVPTSGVLISYEQYF
few	.	15	TRBJ2-1	TRBV5-6	TGTGCCAGCAGCTCCCCGTCGGACGGAGTCAATGAGCAGTTCTTC	CASSSPSDGVNEQFF
.	TRBD1	18	TRBJ1-5	TRBV19	TGTGCCAGTAGTATTTTCCGGGACAGGGGCCTCACTAATCAGCCCCAGCATTTT	CASSIFRDRGLTNQPQHF
few	.	12	TRBJ1-2	TRBV7-9	TGTGCCAGCACCGACAGGAACTATGGCTACACCTTC	CASTDRNYGYTF
few	.	15	TRBJ1-2	TRBV9	TGTGCCAGCAGCCCTGAGGACCAGGAGCGCTATGGCTACACCTTC	CASSPEDQERYGYTF
.	TRBD1	15	TRBJ1-5	TRBV6-5	TGTGCCAGCAGTTACGGGACAGGGGAAGGGCAGCCCCAGCATTTT	CASSYGTGEGQPQHF
few	.	14	TRBJ1-1	TRBV6-2/TRBV6-3	TGTGCCAGCACCGGGGGGCGCGTAAACACTGAAGCTTTCTTT	CASTGGRVNTEAFF
.	TRBD1	16	TRBJ2-1	TRBV6-2/TRBV6-3	TGTGCCAGCAGTACAGGGGGGACAGTTCTGCGGGATGAGCAGTTCTTC	CASSTGGTVLRDEQFF
.	TRBD1	16	TRBJ1-1	TRBV25-1	TGTGCCAGCAGTGGGCCGGGACAGTCTCACCTCTCTGAAGCTTTCTTT	CASSGPGQSHLSEAFF
few	.	15	TRBJ1-1	TRBV5-6	TGTGCCAGCAGCCATCCTACAGGCATGAACACTGAAGCTTTCTTT	CASSHPTGMNTEAFF
.	.	15	TRBJ1-1	TRBV25-1	TGTGCCAGCGCCGATGGTGGACACCTGAACACTGAAGCTTTCTTT	CASADGGHLNTEAFF
.	.	14	TRBJ2-1	TRBV6-5	TGTGCCAGCAGTTACGCGGGGCCCGGCGATGAGCAGTTCTTC	CASSYAGPGDEQFF
.	.	15	TRBJ1-5	TRBV7-9	TGTGCCAGCAGCTTAGTGGCAGGGGCTAATCAGCCCCAGCATTTT	CASSLVAGANQPQHF
few	TRBD1	15	TRBJ1-2	TRBV12-3/TRBV12-4	TGTGCCAGCAGTTCCCTGGGAGGGGGCGACTATGGCTACACCTTC	CASSSLGGGDYGYTF
.	.	18	TRBJ2-5	TRBV12-3/TRBV12-4	TGTGCCAGCAGTTTTCGCGTCCGACTAGAAAAGGCCCAAGAGACCCAGTACTTC	CASSFRVRLEKAQETQYF
.	TRBD1	15	TRBJ1-1	TRBV28	TGTGCCAGCAGTGCCGACAGGGCACCGAACACTGAAGCTTTCTTT	CASSADRAPNTEAFF
few	.	16	TRBJ2-2	TRBV27	TGTGCCAGCAGTTTAAACTGGGGGCGGAACACCGGGGAGCTGTTTTTT	CASSLNWGRNTGELFF
once	TRBD1	12	TRBJ1-1	TRBV10-2	TGCGCCAGCAGTCGACAGGGTTGGGCAGCTTTCTTT	CASSRQGWAAFF